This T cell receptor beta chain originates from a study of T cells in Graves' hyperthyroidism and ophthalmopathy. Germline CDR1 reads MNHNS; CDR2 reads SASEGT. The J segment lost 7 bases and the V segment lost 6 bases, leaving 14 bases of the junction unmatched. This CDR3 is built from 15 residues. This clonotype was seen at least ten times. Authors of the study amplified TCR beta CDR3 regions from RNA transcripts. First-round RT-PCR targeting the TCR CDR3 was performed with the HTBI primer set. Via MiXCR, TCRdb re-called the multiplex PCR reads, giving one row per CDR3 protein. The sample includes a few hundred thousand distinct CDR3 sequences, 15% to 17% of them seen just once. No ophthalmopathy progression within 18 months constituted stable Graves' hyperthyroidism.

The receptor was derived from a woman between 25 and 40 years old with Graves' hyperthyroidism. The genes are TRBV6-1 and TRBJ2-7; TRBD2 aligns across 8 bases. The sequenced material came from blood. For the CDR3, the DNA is TGTGCCAGCAGCTCGCTTAGCGGGACTTTGGGGGAGCAGTACTTC. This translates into CASSSLSGTLGEQYF.